These 21 T cell receptor beta chains were sequenced from one sample in a study of blood T cell repertoires in COVID-19. Profiled with immunoSEQ multiplex PCR; TCRdb holds only in-frame clones, not every one. Here the sample spans tens of thousands of clones, approximately 78% being singletons. Sample: peripheral blood. The origin of the receptors is an elderly woman with active or convalescent COVID-19.

This chain uses TRBV11-2 with TRBJ2-3; 10 bases agree with TRBD1. This CDR3 comprises 18 residues. V shed 2 bases and J 3 bases; nucleotides not matched to a gene: 11. Looked up from germline, CDR1 is SGHAT and CDR2 is FQNNGV. The CDR3 bases are TGTGCCAGCAGCTTAACGGGACAGGGGTTGTTTAGGACAGATACGCAGTATTTT. Encoded protein: CASSLTGQGLFRTDTQYF.

This clone showed up just once. The V gene is TRBV28, the J gene TRBJ2-1; D not certain. With 1 base removed from V and 10 bases from J, the gap between germline ends came to 8 bases. Germline V gene sequence: CDR1 MDHEN, CDR2 SYDVKM. CDR3 length: 12 residues. CDR3 nucleotide sequence: TGTGCCAGCAGTTTATCCGGCAGGGAGCAGTTCTTC. As protein: CASSLSGREQFF.

The rearrangement links TRBV5-4 to TRBJ1-4, with D unclear. The germline gives CDR1 SGHNT, CDR2 YYREEE (reference sequence). The length of the CDR3 is 14 residues. V gave up 0 bases and J gave up 0 bases, with 3 bases separating them. This CDR3 reads CASSLATTNEKLFF. CDR3 bases: TGTGCCAGCAGCTTGGCAACAACTAATGAAAAACTGTTTTTT.

This clone was counted once. This chain connects TRBV4-1 to TRBJ2-6, with D possibly TRBD2 on 7 matching bases. The CDR3 is 18 amino acids. In germline, CDR1 is MGHRA, CDR2 YSYEKL. V lost 1 base, J lost 0 bases, and 13 bases lay in between. The CDR3 DNA reads TGCGCCAGCAGCCAAGTAAGGGGGGGAAGCTCTGGGGCCAACGTCCTGACTTTC. It is translated as CASSQVRGGSSGANVLTF.

This sequence joins TRBV6-5 and TRBJ1-5; 8 bases agree with TRBD1. The CDR3 covers 15 residues. Per the germline V gene, CDR1 is MNHEY and CDR2 is SVGAGI. With 6 bases clipped from V and 4 bases from J, the junction kept 8 bases outside the gene matches. The CDR3 DNA is TGTGCCAGCAGGAGGGGACAGGACCCTAATCAGCCCCAGCATTTT. It translates to CASRRGQDPNQPQHF.

V gene TRBV2 combines with J gene TRBJ2-6, with TRBD1 identical over 8 bases. This CDR3 is 15 amino acids long. Germline V gene lookup returns CDR1 SNHLY and CDR2 FYNNEI. J lost 2 bases, V lost 6 bases, and 3 bases had no gene match. In DNA, the CDR3 is TGTGCCAGCAGGGCAGGGGGCACTGGGGCCAACGTCCTGACTTTC. Protein sequence: CASRAGGTGANVLTF.

J is TRBJ2-1 and V is TRBV12-3 or TRBV12-4; the D gene is possibly TRBD2 (5 bases). The V end lost 0 bases, the J end lost 6 bases, and 6 bases lay between the germline ends. CDR3 length: 13 residues. CDR3 loop: CASSLASVNEQFF. For the CDR3, the DNA is TGTGCCAGCAGTTTAGCTAGCGTCAATGAGCAGTTCTTC.

This chain connects TRBV7-2 to TRBJ1-4; 8 bases fit TRBD1. V dropped 0 bases and J dropped 8; count of bases not matched to a gene: 8. The CDR3 length is 16 residues. Germline CDR1 reads SGHTA; CDR2 reads FQGNSA. The DNA for the CDR3 is TGTGCCAGCAGCTTAGCTAGTCAGGGGGCTCGAGAAAAACTGTTTTTT. Encoded protein: CASSLASQGAREKLFF.

The V gene is TRBV7-8, the J gene TRBJ2-1; tentatively, D is TRBD2 (6 bases). V was shortened by 2 bases and J by 3 bases, with 11 bases between the two germline ends. The germline V gene encodes CDR1 SGHVS and CDR2 FQNEAQ. CDR3 length: 15 amino acids. The CDR3 is CASSLQAGHYNEQFF. CDR3 sequence (DNA): TGTGCCAGCAGCTTACAAGCGGGCCACTACAATGAGCAGTTCTTC. The full variable domain, in which reference TRBV7-8 and TRBJ2-1 provide the parts outside the CDR3, is GAGVSQSPRYKVAKRGQDVALRCDPISGHVSLFWYQQALGQGPEFLTYFQNEAQLDKSGLPSDRFFAERPEGSVSTLKIQRTQQEDSAVYLCASSLQAGHYNEQFFGPGTRLTVL.

The table lists this clone with a count of one. The chain combines TRBV18 with TRBJ1-1; maybe TRBD1 (6 bases). CDR3 length: 16 residues. Per the germline V gene, CDR1 is KGHSH and CDR2 is LQKENI. V lost 1 base, J lost 4 bases, and 16 bases lay in between. CDR3 nucleotides: TGTGCCAGCTCACCACAAAAAGGGGGAAGGTTCACTGAAGCTTTCTTT. The encoded protein is CASSPQKGGRFTEAFF.

Ten or more counts support this clone. The rearrangement joins TRBV7-2 to TRBJ1-6, with 7 bases that match TRBD1. V was pared by 1 base and J by 6 bases, with 9 bases of the junction left unmatched. The CDR3 is 17 residues long. The germline V gene has CDR1 SGHTA and CDR2 FQGNSA. The CDR3 DNA reads TGTGCCAGCAGCTTAGGTCGCCCAGGGGGTGGTAATTCACCCCTCCACTTT. It translates to CASSLGRPGGGNSPLHF. The full variable domain, with the rest looked up from reference TRBV7-2 and TRBJ1-6, is GAGVSQSPSNKVTEKGKDVELRCDPISGHTALYWYRQSLGQGLEFLIYFQGNSAPDKSGLPSDRFSAERTGGSVSTLTIQRTQQEDSAVYLCASSLGRPGGGNSPLHFGNGTRLTVT.

The genes are TRBV19 and TRBJ2-7, with TRBD2 as a possible D gene (5 bases). Deletions cut 2 bases from V and 5 bases from J, with 10 bases between. The CDR3 extends over 13 amino acids. Germline V CDR1 and CDR2: LNHDA, SQIVND (reference sequence). This CDR3 reads CASSIYEGNEQYF. The CDR3 coding sequence is TGTGCCAGTAGTATATACGAGGGAAACGAGCAGTACTTC.

In its sample, this clone was seen once. This chain connects TRBV18 to TRBJ1-2, with 8 bases fitting TRBD1. The CDR3 extends over 17 amino acids. V shed 3 bases and J 3 bases; nucleotides not matched to a gene: 12. Germline V gene sequence: CDR1 KGHSH, CDR2 LQKENI. CDR3 protein: CASSPGTGLVLHYGYTF. Written as DNA, the CDR3 is TGTGCCAGCTCACCCGGGACAGGACTGGTCTTACACTATGGCTACACCTTC.

The chain is built from TRBV28 and TRBJ1-5, with D possibly being TRBD1 (6 bases). Trimming took 3 bases from V and 4 from J, leaving 7 bases between them. CDR3 length: 13 residues. Germline loops: CDR1 MDHEN, CDR2 SYDVKM. CDR3 nucleotide sequence: TGTGCCAGCAGTTTCCAGGGGAATCAGCCCCAGCATTTT. Translating it yields CASSFQGNQPQHF.

The chain has TRBV27 and TRBJ2-7, with TRBD2 matching 8 bases. With 2 bases clipped from V and 0 bases from J, the junction kept 12 bases outside the gene matches. The CDR3 runs 18 residues. Germline CDR1 is MNHEY and CDR2 is SMNVEV (reference sequence). Here the CDR3 reads CASSLKLPLAGYSYEQYF. Here the CDR3 DNA reads TGTGCCAGCAGTTTAAAGCTCCCTCTAGCGGGCTACTCCTACGAGCAGTACTTC.

This clone occurred a few times. V is TRBV28 and J is TRBJ1-5; TRBD1 might be the D (6 bases). Germline values: CDR1 MDHEN, CDR2 SYDVKM. This CDR3 has 14 residues. Deletions cut 6 bases from V and 7 bases from J, with 16 bases between. The CDR3 DNA sequence: TGTGCCAGCAGGATCGACAGGTACGACCAGCCCCAGCATTTT. Translating it yields CASRIDRYDQPQHF. The full variable domain, completed using reference TRBV28 and TRBJ1-5, is DVKVTQSSRYLVKRTGEKVFLECVQDMDHENMFWYRQDPGLGLRLIYFSYDVKMKEKGDIPEGYSVSREKKERFSLILESASTNQTSMYLCASRIDRYDQPQHFGDGTRLSIL.

The V gene is TRBV28, the J gene TRBJ2-3, with TRBD1 matching 7 bases. The CDR3 runs to 14 residues. Losses at the gene ends were 5 bases for V and 2 bases for J; bases not matched to a gene: 4. Per germline, CDR1 MDHEN and CDR2 SYDVKM. As DNA, the CDR3 is TGTGCCAGCAGTGACAGGGAGCCCACAGATACGCAGTATTTT. Translating gives CASSDREPTDTQYF.

J is TRBJ2-1 and V is TRBV9, with 8 bases that match TRBD1. Germline lookup yields CDR1 SGDLS and CDR2 YYNGEE. The CDR3 contains 14 residues. The ends lost 2 bases at V and 10 bases at J; junction bases unmatched: 8. CDR3 in DNA: TGTGCCAGCAGCGTCCGACAGGGGTTTGACGAGCAGTTCTTC. The encoded protein is CASSVRQGFDEQFF.

The rearrangement uses TRBV6-5 and TRBJ2-3, with D perhaps matching TRBD2 (7 bases). In germline, CDR1 is MNHEY, CDR2 SVGAGI. The CDR3 extends over 12 amino acids. V lost 8 bases, J lost 8 bases, and 14 bases lay in between. CDR3 protein: CASGGAWGTQYF. The CDR3 DNA is TGTGCCAGCGGGGGGGCCTGGGGTACGCAGTATTTT.

The rearrangement joins TRBV5-6 to TRBJ2-3; 7 bases match TRBD2. V lost 5 bases and J lost 2; bases outside the gene matches: 8. This CDR3 contains 15 residues. Per the germline V gene, CDR1 is SGHDT and CDR2 is YYEEEE. CDR3 nucleotide sequence: TGTGCCAGCAGGTACGGGACTACAAACACAGATACGCAGTATTTT. Its protein is CASRYGTTNTDTQYF.

The chain employs TRBV19 and TRBJ2-1; 14 bases match TRBD2. V lost 4 bases, J lost 7 bases, and 9 bases stayed unmatched. The CDR3 runs 17 residues. The germline V gene encodes CDR1 LNHDA and CDR2 SQIVND (reference sequence). The CDR3 DNA reads as TGTGCCAGTAGTAGGGGGACTAGCGGGGGAAGTGGGAATGAGCAGTTCTTC. Its translation: CASSRGTSGGSGNEQFF. Full variable domain (remainder filled in from reference TRBV19 and TRBJ2-1): DGGITQSPKYLFRKEGQNVTLSCEQNLNHDAMYWYRQDPGQGLRLIYYSQIVNDFQKGDIAEGYSVSREKKESFPLTVTSAQKNPTAFYLCASSRGTSGGSGNEQFFGPGTRLTVL.